These 25 T cell receptor beta chains came from one sample sequenced in a study of T cell responses to AZD1222 COVID-19 vaccine. Clones were sequenced by immunoSEQ multiplex PCR, and TCRdb holds only the in-frame ones, with some missing. This sample has some 190,000 clones, with 92% found just once. Sequencing used peripheral blood, obtained 28 days after the second AZD1222 dose. The receptors shown here come from an adult who received the AZD1222 COVID-19 vaccine.

The genes are TRBV7-3 and TRBJ1-2, with D hard to call. The CDR3 has 13 residues. V lost 5 bases and J lost 6, with 13 bases in between. Germline lookup yields CDR1 SGHTA and CDR2 FQGTGA. The CDR3 DNA follows: TGTGCCAGCAGCCGGGGTGACGGCGATGGCTACACCTTC. Translated, it gives CASSRGDGDGYTF.

The genes are TRBV5-4 and TRBJ2-1; 9 nucleotides match TRBD2. The CDR3 extends over 15 amino acids. J gave up 7 bases and V 4 bases, and 9 bases lay outside the gene matches. Germline V gene data show CDR1 as SGHNT and CDR2 as YYREEE (reference sequence). The CDR3 here is CASSQGSGGLNEQFF. CDR3 DNA sequence: TGTGCCAGCAGCCAAGGGAGCGGGGGGCTGAATGAGCAGTTCTTC.

This clone has just a few counts. The genes are TRBV3-1 (or the pseudogene TRBV3-2) and TRBJ2-3; D is uncertain. The CDR3 consists of 12 residues. The germline gives CDR1 LGHDT, CDR2 YNNKEL (reference sequence). The V end was cut by 8 bases, the J end by 1 base, with 7 bases between. The CDR3 DNA reads as TGTGCCAGCGGTCGTGGCACAGATACGCAGTATTTT. Translated: CASGRGTDTQYF.

This sequence joins TRBV5-5 and TRBJ2-3; D assignment may be TRBD1 or TRBD2 (5 bases each). V dropped 1 base and J dropped 0 bases, with 6 bases sitting between them. The CDR3 is 14 amino acids. Germline CDR1 is SGHKS and CDR2 is YYEKEE (reference sequence). CDR3 bases: TGTGCCAGCAGCTTGTGGGGGAGCACAGATACGCAGTATTTT. Amino acid sequence: CASSLWGSTDTQYF.

The chain employs TRBV19 and TRBJ2-3, with a weak D call TRBD1 (5 bases). Germline-derived CDR1 and CDR2 are LNHDA and SQIVND (reference sequence). Deletions cut 3 bases from V and 2 bases from J, with 9 bases between. This CDR3 has 14 residues. CDR3 in DNA: TGTGCCAGTAGTATCCGGACACACACAGATACGCAGTATTTT. This gives the protein CASSIRTHTDTQYF.

This clone showed up just once. The chain couples TRBV11-2 to TRBJ2-3; D gene unclear. Germline loops: CDR1 SGHAT, CDR2 FQNNGV. V gave up 6 bases and J gave up 4 bases, with 5 bases separating them. This CDR3 spans 11 amino acids. The CDR3 loop is CASRGADTQYF. CDR3 nucleotide sequence: TGTGCCAGCAGAGGAGCAGATACGCAGTATTTT.

Written as DNA, the CDR3 is TGTGCCAGCAGCTCCAGGGGTCTTAGCTATGGCTACACCTTC. Translating it yields CASSSRGLSYGYTF. This chain joins TRBV5-5 and TRBJ1-2; possibly TRBD1 for D (6 bases). The CDR3 runs to 14 residues. Trimming removed 3 bases at V and 4 bases at J, with 13 bases between. The germline gives CDR1 SGHKS, CDR2 YYEKEE (reference sequence).

The chain couples TRBV3-1 (or the pseudogene TRBV3-2) to TRBJ1-2; D is ambiguous. This CDR3 comprises 12 residues. Trimming shortened V by 4 bases and J by 8 bases, and 11 bases separated the two germline ends. The germline V gene has CDR1 LGHDT and CDR2 YNNKEL (reference sequence). CDR3 residues: CASSRALWGYTF. The CDR3 bases are TGTGCCAGCAGCCGTGCCTTGTGGGGCTACACCTTC.

J is TRBJ1-4 and V is TRBV3-1 (or the pseudogene TRBV3-2), with 7 bases fitting TRBD1. Germline-derived CDR1 and CDR2 are LGHDT and YNNKEL (reference sequence). Trimming cost V 0 bases and J 8 bases; bases outside gene matches: 9. The CDR3 sequence is 16 residues long. For the CDR3, the DNA is TGTGCCAGCAGCCAAGATTGGTCGCAGACAGGGGAAAAACTGTTTTTT. The encoded protein is CASSQDWSQTGEKLFF.

The V call is TRBV9, the J call TRBJ2-7; TRBD2 might be the D (5 bases). V lost 1 base, J lost 4 bases, and 9 bases lay in between. The CDR3 spans 13 residues. Germline CDR1 SGDLS, CDR2 YYNGEE. The CDR3 sequence is CASSVSGSYEQYF. Here the CDR3 DNA reads TGTGCCAGCAGCGTATCGGGGTCGTACGAGCAGTACTTC.

The V call is TRBV20-1, the J call TRBJ2-5; 11 nucleotides align to TRBD2. Trimming at V came to 3 bases and at J to 2 bases, leaving 8 bases not matched to a gene. The germline CDR1 and CDR2 sequences are DFQATT and SNEGSKA (reference sequence). There are 16 residues in the CDR3. CDR3 residues: CSASSSGTSGQETQYF. The CDR3 DNA reads as TGCAGTGCTAGTTCCTCCGGGACTAGCGGACAAGAGACCCAGTACTTC.

This clone was found once. This chain connects TRBV7-8 to TRBJ1-5; the D gene is possibly TRBD1 (6 bases). V was trimmed by 5 bases and J by 5 bases, leaving 13 bases between them. The germline CDR1 and CDR2 sequences are SGHVS and FQNEAQ. The CDR3 sequence is 14 residues long. CDR3 sequence: CASSVTGSDQPQHF. In nucleotides, the CDR3 is TGTGCCAGCAGCGTTACAGGGTCGGATCAGCCCCAGCATTTT.

This clone was counted once. The V call is TRBV30, the J call TRBJ2-1; 9 nucleotides match TRBD1. J lost 6 bases, V lost 4 bases, and 7 bases had no gene match. Germline loops: CDR1 GTSNPN, CDR2 SVGIG (reference sequence). The CDR3 has 14 residues. Written as DNA, the CDR3 is TGTGCCTGGAAGAGGGACAGGGTCTTCAATGAGCAGTTCTTC. It is translated as CAWKRDRVFNEQFF.

The chain is built from TRBV5-8 and TRBJ1-5; weak D call: TRBD1 (6 bases). Germline V gene sequence: CDR1 SGHTS, CDR2 YDEGEE. V lost 6 bases to trimming and J lost 7 bases, with 20 bases between them. The CDR3 loop spans 15 amino acids. DNA for the CDR3: TGTGCCAGCACCCTGGGGGAGTGGGGGCAACAGCCCCAGCATTTT. It translates to CASTLGEWGQQPQHF.

The J gene is TRBJ2-7, the V gene TRBV28, with TRBD2 as a possible D gene (7 bases). The CDR3 contains 16 residues. CDR1 is MDHEN and CDR2 is SYDVKM in the germline V gene. V was trimmed by 4 bases and J by 3 bases, leaving 19 bases between them. The CDR3 bases are TGTGCCAGCAGTTCCTCGGGGAGGGGGGGCCTCTACGAGCAGTACTTC. It specifies CASSSSGRGGLYEQYF. Using reference TRBV28 and TRBJ2-7 for the parts outside the CDR3, the full variable domain is DVKVTQSSRYLVKRTGEKVFLECVQDMDHENMFWYRQDPGLGLRLIYFSYDVKMKEKGDIPEGYSVSREKKERFSLILESASTNQTSMYLCASSSSGRGGLYEQYFGPGTRLTVT.

As DNA, the CDR3 is TGTGCCAGCAGCCCCACCTCCGGGGGGACTGAAGCTTTCTTT. This codes for CASSPTSGGTEAFF. The rearrangement uses TRBV3-1 (or the pseudogene TRBV3-2) and TRBJ1-1; maybe TRBD1 (5 bases). The CDR3 is made up of 14 amino acids. The V and J ends lost 4 bases and 5 bases respectively, with 14 bases between them. Germline V lookup: CDR1 LGHDT, CDR2 YNNKEL (reference sequence).

The V gene is TRBV5-5, the J gene TRBJ1-3; D ambiguous. The CDR3 spans 16 residues. Per germline, CDR1 SGHKS and CDR2 YYEKEE (reference sequence). The V end lost 1 base, the J end lost 0 bases, and 11 bases lay between the germline ends. The CDR3: CASSLMLANSGNTIYF. Here the CDR3 DNA reads TGTGCCAGCAGCTTGATGCTCGCCAACTCTGGAAACACCATATATTTT.

V gene TRBV4-2 combines with J gene TRBJ2-1, with D unresolved. CDR3 length: 16 amino acids. The V end was cut by 0 bases, the J end by 0 bases, with 9 bases between. Germline CDR1 and CDR2: LGHNA and YNFKEQ. CDR3 DNA: TGTGCCAGCAGCCAAGAGATACCCAGCTCCTACAATGAGCAGTTCTTC. Its protein is CASSQEIPSSYNEQFF.

J is TRBJ1-4 and V is TRBV5-1, with D uncertain. In germline, CDR1 is SGHRS, CDR2 YFSETQ. Between the trimmed V and J ends, which lost 4 bases and 5 bases, there was a span of 18 bases. The CDR3 is 16 residues long. CDR3 in DNA: TGCGCCAGCAGCACCGGGGTGCGGGCCGAGAATGAAAAACTGTTTTTT. Amino acid sequence: CASSTGVRAENEKLFF.

The J gene is TRBJ2-2, the V gene TRBV27; 7 bases are shared with TRBD1. Trimming at V came to 3 bases and at J to 6 bases, leaving 7 bases not matched to a gene. Germline CDR1 and CDR2: MNHEY and SMNVEV (reference sequence). The length of the CDR3 is 15 residues. The CDR3 DNA is TGTGCCAGCAGTTTTGGGGCAGGGGGAGCCGGGGAGCTGTTTTTT. It encodes CASSFGAGGAGELFF.

This chain uses TRBV19 with TRBJ1-4; D is perhaps TRBD1 (6 bases). The CDR3 loop spans 14 amino acids. V was pared by 9 bases and J by 8 bases, with 19 bases between. Per the germline V gene, CDR1 is LNHDA and CDR2 is SQIVND (reference sequence). The CDR3 DNA is TGTGCCAGCAGCCGGGGGAGCCAGGGGGAAAAACTGTTTTTT. Encoded protein: CASSRGSQGEKLFF.

The J gene is TRBJ2-1, the V gene TRBV10-1; D is ambiguous. CDR3 length: 15 amino acids. CDR1 WNHNN and CDR2 SYGVQD come from the germline V gene (reference sequence). V lost 3 bases and J 2 bases, leaving 11 bases between the germline ends. The CDR3 nucleotides read TGCGCCAGCAGTGAAGAAATGGCGGCCTACAATGAGCAGTTCTTC. It specifies CASSEEMAAYNEQFF.

This clone was picked up one time. The gene calls are TRBV7-9 and TRBJ2-5; D perhaps matches TRBD1 (6 bases). CDR1 and CDR2 (germline): SEHNR, FQNEAQ (reference sequence). CDR3 length: 15 amino acids. V lost 5 bases, J lost 5 bases, and 18 bases lay in between. The CDR3 reads CASSLRYRDGETQYF. Written as DNA, the CDR3 is TGTGCCAGCAGCCTAAGGTACAGGGACGGGGAGACCCAGTACTTC.

This rearrangement joins TRBV4-3 to TRBJ1-4, with D hard to call. The CDR3 covers 15 residues. Germline V gene sequence: CDR1 LGHNA, CDR2 YSLEER. Trimming shortened V by 1 base and J by 4 bases, and 10 bases separated the two germline ends. CDR3 region: CASSQGVQYNEKLFF. DNA of the CDR3: TGCGCCAGCAGCCAAGGTGTACAGTATAATGAAAAACTGTTTTTT.

V and J are TRBV10-1 and TRBJ1-2, with D possibly being TRBD1 (5 bases). The CDR3 loop spans 15 amino acids. The germline V gene has CDR1 WNHNN and CDR2 SYGVQD (reference sequence). Trimming removed 2 bases at V and 7 bases at J, with 17 bases between. The CDR3 DNA is TGCGCCAGCAGTGAGGGTTCGGGGGACGGCTCTGGCTACACCTTC. Translated, it gives CASSEGSGDGSGYTF.